Here is one T cell receptor (beta chain) with its context. Its antigen is not identified. The data originate from a study of T cell responses to AZD1222 COVID-19 vaccine. The overall study: Second-dose recipients at about 4 or about 12 weeks were treated as one pooled group.

The CDR3 runs 17 residues. Germline CDR1 reads LNHDA; CDR2 reads SQIVND (reference sequence). Trimming cost V 1 base and J 4 bases, with 18 bases left between them. Here immunoSEQ multiplex PCR was the method, and the copy in TCRdb shows in-frame clones only, minus some. The repertoire holds 85,000 to 100,000 clones, with 70% to 80% as singletons. Points from the study as a whole: Compared with day 0, the breadth and depth of the Spike-specific TCR repertoire rose significantly after two doses of AZD1222. Baseline antibody screening turned up just a handful of seropositive AZD1222 recipients. It should be noted that donors were predominantly white British and more often female, and clonal diversity was possibly underestimated.

Material: peripheral blood, obtained on day 0 of AZD1222 vaccination. This TCR was sampled from an adult in good health. The V and J genes are TRBV19 and TRBJ2-3; D is unresolved. CDR3 DNA sequence: TGTGCCAGTAGTATAGTAGGTCTCGGTAAAAGAGCAGATACGCAGTATTTT. It translates to CASSIVGLGKRADTQYF.